A selection of T cell receptor beta chains follows, all from one sample in a study of beta chain features in type 1 diabetes. Assay used: immunoSEQ multiplex PCR; TCRdb lists only in-frame clones, some missing. The table has about 340,000 clones, approximately 9.7% seen once; the top ten hold approximately 1%. Material: central memory CD4+ T cells from blood. The receptors come from a man aged 25-40 years with type 1 diabetes. Each CDR3 is given with its conserved first and last residue. The D gene is left open where the match is weak. The size entry is marked missing in some rows and otherwise reads once, few, many or a size class.

abundance: few; d_gene: NA; v_gene: TRBV11-2; j_gene: TRBJ2-3; CDR3nt: TGTGCCAGCAGCCTGGATCGGTCAGATACGCAGTATTTT; CDR3aa: CASSLDRSDTQYF
abundance: NA; d_gene: NA; v_gene: TRBV7-2; j_gene: TRBJ1-6; CDR3nt: TGTGCCAGCAGCTTAGATTCAGGTTCACCCCTCCACTTT; CDR3aa: CASSLDSGSPLHF
abundance: NA; d_gene: TRBD1; v_gene: TRBV28; j_gene: TRBJ1-2; CDR3nt: TGTGCCAGCTGCTCAACCGGGACAGGGATTTATGGCTACACCTTC; CDR3aa: CASCSTGTGIYGYTF
abundance: few; d_gene: NA; v_gene: TRBV4-3; j_gene: TRBJ1-4; CDR3nt: TGCGCCAGCAGCCAAGGGACAGCGAGTAATGAAAAACTGTTTTTT; CDR3aa: CASSQGTASNEKLFF
abundance: few; d_gene: NA; v_gene: TRBV7-9; j_gene: TRBJ1-2; CDR3nt: TGTGCCAGCAGCTTAGCGAGCCCCTTGAAGAGGGGTCTGAACTATGGCTACACCTTC; CDR3aa: CASSLASPLKRGLNYGYTF
abundance: few; d_gene: NA; v_gene: TRBV2; j_gene: TRBJ1-6; CDR3nt: TGTGCCAGCGGAACAGGGAGTAGGTCACCCCTCCACTTT; CDR3aa: CASGTGSRSPLHF
abundance: few; d_gene: NA; v_gene: TRBV9; j_gene: TRBJ2-3; CDR3nt: TGTGCCAGCAGCGTAGCGGCGGGGCGCACAGATACGCAGTATTTT; CDR3aa: CASSVAAGRTDTQYF
abundance: NA; d_gene: NA; v_gene: TRBV7-2; j_gene: TRBJ2-7; CDR3nt: TGTGCCAGCAGCTTAGTAGGGTTTTCCTACGAGCAGTACTTC; CDR3aa: CASSLVGFSYEQYF
abundance: NA; d_gene: NA; v_gene: TRBV18; j_gene: TRBJ2-3; CDR3nt: TGTGCCAGCTCACCACCAGCCGGCACAGATACGCAGTATTTT; CDR3aa: CASSPPAGTDTQYF
abundance: medium-sized; d_gene: TRBD2; v_gene: TRBV7-2; j_gene: TRBJ2-7; CDR3nt: TGTGCCAGCAGCCTGGGGGCTAGCGGGGGTTACGAGCAGTACTTC; CDR3aa: CASSLGASGGYEQYF
abundance: NA; d_gene: NA; v_gene: TRBV21-1; j_gene: TRBJ2-7; CDR3nt: TGTGCCAGCAGCAAAGAGATTGTTACAGAGCTCTACGAGCAGTACTTC; CDR3aa: CASSKEIVTELYEQYF
abundance: NA; d_gene: TRBD1; v_gene: TRBV4-3; j_gene: TRBJ1-6; CDR3nt: TGCGCCAGCAGCCAAGTGGCCGGGACAGAAGATTCACCCCTCCACTTT; CDR3aa: CASSQVAGTEDSPLHF
abundance: NA; d_gene: NA; v_gene: TRBV6-5; j_gene: TRBJ1-1; CDR3nt: TGTGCCAGCAGTTATTGGAGGAACACTGAAGCTTTCTTT; CDR3aa: CASSYWRNTEAFF
abundance: NA; d_gene: NA; v_gene: TRBV29-1; j_gene: TRBJ2-4; CDR3nt: TGCAGCGTTGTTGCGGGGCCAGGAAACATTCAGTACTTC; CDR3aa: CSVVAGPGNIQYF
abundance: NA; d_gene: TRBD1; v_gene: TRBV7-8; j_gene: TRBJ2-3; CDR3nt: TGTGCCAGCAGCTTGCAGGGACAGACTACCACAGATACGCAGTATTTT; CDR3aa: CASSLQGQTTTDTQYF
abundance: NA; d_gene: TRBD2; v_gene: TRBV9; j_gene: TRBJ2-1; CDR3nt: TGTGCCAGCAGCGTAGGAGCTAGCGGGGGGTCTAGGTGGGAGCAGTTCTTC; CDR3aa: CASSVGASGGSRWEQFF
abundance: many; d_gene: NA; v_gene: TRBV27; j_gene: TRBJ1-6; CDR3nt: TGTGCCAGCAGTCCATCTTTGGGGGGGAATTCACCCCTCCACTTT; CDR3aa: CASSPSLGGNSPLHF
abundance: few; d_gene: TRBD1; v_gene: TRBV6-5; j_gene: TRBJ2-3; CDR3nt: TGTGCCAGCAGTTACAAGGGGGCGAGCACAGATACGCAGTATTTT; CDR3aa: CASSYKGASTDTQYF
abundance: many; d_gene: NA; v_gene: TRBV7-7; j_gene: TRBJ2-5; CDR3nt: TGTGCTAGCAGCTTCGCGGGAACAGAGACCCAGTACTTC; CDR3aa: CASSFAGTETQYF
abundance: NA; d_gene: NA; v_gene: TRBV2; j_gene: TRBJ1-2; CDR3nt: TGTGCCAGCAGTGAAAGTGGGGAACACTATGGCTACACCTTC; CDR3aa: CASSESGEHYGYTF
abundance: many; d_gene: NA; v_gene: TRBV20-1; j_gene: TRBJ1-1; CDR3nt: TGCAGTGCCAATACAGGCACTGAAGCTTTCTTT; CDR3aa: CSANTGTEAFF
abundance: few; d_gene: NA; v_gene: TRBV20-1; j_gene: TRBJ2-5; CDR3nt: TGCAGTGCCACTTCAAGGGGGACCCAGTACTTC; CDR3aa: CSATSRGTQYF
abundance: few; d_gene: NA; v_gene: TRBV7-2; j_gene: TRBJ1-5; CDR3nt: TGTGCCAGCAGCACCTCAGGTCGGAGCAATCAGCCCCAGCATTTT; CDR3aa: CASSTSGRSNQPQHF
abundance: NA; d_gene: NA; v_gene: TRBV7-9; j_gene: TRBJ2-7; CDR3nt: TGTGCCAGCAGCGCGGACGGATTCTACGAGCAGTACTTC; CDR3aa: CASSADGFYEQYF
abundance: NA; d_gene: TRBD1; v_gene: TRBV4-3; j_gene: TRBJ1-4; CDR3nt: TGCGCCAGCAGCCAAGGTCAGGGGGGAGAAAAACTGTTTTTT; CDR3aa: CASSQGQGGEKLFF
abundance: NA; d_gene: TRBD2; v_gene: TRBV5-3; j_gene: TRBJ2-3; CDR3nt: TGTGCCAGAAGCTCTAGCGGGGCCCGAGAAGATACGCAGTATTTT; CDR3aa: CARSSSGAREDTQYF
abundance: NA; d_gene: TRBD1; v_gene: TRBV27; j_gene: TRBJ2-3; CDR3nt: TGTGCCAGCAGCAGCAGGACAGGGGTCGCAGATACGCAGTATTTT; CDR3aa: CASSSRTGVADTQYF
abundance: NA; d_gene: TRBD1; v_gene: TRBV2; j_gene: TRBJ1-5; CDR3nt: TGTGCCAGCAGGGGGACAGGGGATGTAGAGCCCCAGCATTTT; CDR3aa: CASRGTGDVEPQHF
abundance: NA; d_gene: TRBD2; v_gene: TRBV7-9; j_gene: TRBJ2-7; CDR3nt: TGTGCCAGCACCCTAGGGGCGGGGGAGTACGAGCAGTACTTC; CDR3aa: CASTLGAGEYEQYF
abundance: NA; d_gene: TRBD1; v_gene: TRBV2; j_gene: TRBJ1-2; CDR3nt: TGTGCCAGCAGTGAAGAGGGGGACAGGAACTATGGCTACACCTTC; CDR3aa: CASSEEGDRNYGYTF
abundance: NA; d_gene: NA; v_gene: TRBV9; j_gene: TRBJ2-5; CDR3nt: TGTGCCAGCACCCCCAGCGGAGCAAGGGAGGAGACCCAGTACTTC; CDR3aa: CASTPSGAREETQYF
abundance: few; d_gene: NA; v_gene: TRBV30; j_gene: TRBJ1-6; CDR3nt: TGTGCCTGGAGTGTACTCTCAGGAGATAATTCACCCCTCCACTTT; CDR3aa: CAWSVLSGDNSPLHF
abundance: few; d_gene: TRBD1; v_gene: TRBV9; j_gene: TRBJ2-3; CDR3nt: TGTGCCAGCAGCGGAGGGACAGGGCTAGGCACAGATACGCAGTATTTT; CDR3aa: CASSGGTGLGTDTQYF
abundance: NA; d_gene: NA; v_gene: TRBV7-2; j_gene: TRBJ1-4; CDR3nt: TGTGCCAGCAGCTTCAAACAGGGAGGAGAAAAACTGGTTTTT; CDR3aa: CASSFKQGGEKLVF
abundance: few; d_gene: NA; v_gene: TRBV5-1; j_gene: TRBJ2-5; CDR3nt: TGCGCCAGCAGCTTGGGGGTCCAAGAGACCCAGTACTTC; CDR3aa: CASSLGVQETQYF
abundance: NA; d_gene: NA; v_gene: TRBV30; j_gene: TRBJ1-4; CDR3nt: TGTGCCTGGAGTGTACCGGAGATGGGGTTTATCAGTGAAAAACTGTTTTTT; CDR3aa: CAWSVPEMGFISEKLFF
abundance: few; d_gene: TRBD1; v_gene: TRBV7-8; j_gene: TRBJ2-7; CDR3nt: TGTGCCAGCAGCCAAGTTGGCGTGGGGCGGGACAGGGCATCTACCGAGCAGTACTTC; CDR3aa: CASSQVGVGRDRASTEQYF
abundance: NA; d_gene: TRBD1; v_gene: TRBV5-1; j_gene: TRBJ1-5; CDR3nt: TGCGCCAGCAGCTCCGGGACAGGGCAGCCCCAGCATTTT; CDR3aa: CASSSGTGQPQHF
abundance: NA; d_gene: NA; v_gene: TRBV5-1; j_gene: TRBJ2-7; CDR3nt: TGCGCCAGCAGCTTGGCCGGAGGGAACCACTACGAGCAGTACTTC; CDR3aa: CASSLAGGNHYEQYF
abundance: few; d_gene: TRBD2; v_gene: TRBV4-1; j_gene: TRBJ2-1; CDR3nt: TGCGCCAGCAGCCAAGACACGGGGGGCTCCTACAATGAGCAGTTCTTC; CDR3aa: CASSQDTGGSYNEQFF
abundance: few; d_gene: NA; v_gene: TRBV7-9; j_gene: TRBJ2-5; CDR3nt: TGTGCCAGCAGCCTCGATGGGGCAGTGTGGGAGACCCAGTACTTC; CDR3aa: CASSLDGAVWETQYF
abundance: many; d_gene: TRBD2; v_gene: TRBV28; j_gene: TRBJ2-1; CDR3nt: TGTGCCAGCAGCCTAACTAGCGGGGAGCAGTTCTTC; CDR3aa: CASSLTSGEQFF
abundance: NA; d_gene: NA; v_gene: TRBV9; j_gene: TRBJ2-5; CDR3nt: TGTGCCAGCAGCGTAGCCCCGGTGGGGCAAGAGACCCAGTACTTC; CDR3aa: CASSVAPVGQETQYF
abundance: few; d_gene: NA; v_gene: TRBV28; j_gene: TRBJ2-7; CDR3nt: TGTGCCAGCAGAACCCAAAACTCCTACGAGCAGTACTTC; CDR3aa: CASRTQNSYEQYF
abundance: NA; d_gene: TRBD2; v_gene: TRBV7-6; j_gene: TRBJ2-1; CDR3nt: TGTGCCAGCAGCGCGACTAGCGGGGGGCACAATGAGCAGTTCTTC; CDR3aa: CASSATSGGHNEQFF
abundance: few; d_gene: NA; v_gene: TRBV21-1; j_gene: TRBJ2-2; CDR3nt: TGTGCCAGCAGCAAAGGGGTAGCGGGGAACACCGGGGAGCTGTTTTTT; CDR3aa: CASSKGVAGNTGELFF
abundance: few; d_gene: NA; v_gene: TRBV4-3; j_gene: TRBJ1-6; CDR3nt: TGCGCCAGCAGCCAAGACGGATATCGCTCCTATAATTCACCCCTCCACTTT; CDR3aa: CASSQDGYRSYNSPLHF
abundance: few; d_gene: NA; v_gene: TRBV18; j_gene: TRBJ1-2; CDR3nt: TGTGCCAGCTCACCAGACATCTCCGGGCACACCTTC; CDR3aa: CASSPDISGHTF
abundance: NA; d_gene: NA; v_gene: TRBV2; j_gene: TRBJ1-4; CDR3nt: TGTGCCAGCAGTGATCGGGACGTCCGAAGCTCAGAAAAACTGTTTTTT; CDR3aa: CASSDRDVRSSEKLFF
abundance: few; d_gene: NA; v_gene: TRBV5-1; j_gene: TRBJ1-3; CDR3nt: TGCGCCAGCAGCTCCACAGGGACTGGAAACACCATATATTTT; CDR3aa: CASSSTGTGNTIYF
abundance: NA; d_gene: TRBD1; v_gene: TRBV10-3; j_gene: TRBJ1-5; CDR3nt: TGTGCCATCAGTGAGTCAGGGGACAGGGGGCCTCAGCCCCAGCATTTT; CDR3aa: CAISESGDRGPQPQHF
abundance: few; d_gene: TRBD2; v_gene: TRBV2; j_gene: TRBJ2-5; CDR3nt: TGTGCCAGCACCCGGACTAGCGGAAAAGAGACCCAGTACTTC; CDR3aa: CASTRTSGKETQYF
abundance: NA; d_gene: NA; v_gene: TRBV29-1; j_gene: TRBJ2-3; CDR3nt: TGCAGCGTTGGACCCTTCTATGGGGGTGGAGGTTTGTCAGATACGCAGTATTTT; CDR3aa: CSVGPFYGGGGLSDTQYF
abundance: NA; d_gene: NA; v_gene: TRBV5-1; j_gene: TRBJ1-2; CDR3nt: TGCGCCAGCAGCTTGCAGGAGGGGTCTAACTATGGCTACACCTTC; CDR3aa: CASSLQEGSNYGYTF
abundance: NA; d_gene: TRBD1; v_gene: TRBV5-1; j_gene: TRBJ2-7; CDR3nt: TGCGCCAGCAGCGAGCGGACAGGGCTCAACGAGCAGTACTTC; CDR3aa: CASSERTGLNEQYF
abundance: few; d_gene: NA; v_gene: TRBV4-1; j_gene: TRBJ1-1; CDR3nt: TGCGCCAGCAGCCAAGATCAGTACCCTGAAGCTTTCTTT; CDR3aa: CASSQDQYPEAFF
abundance: NA; d_gene: NA; v_gene: TRBV28; j_gene: TRBJ2-7; CDR3nt: TGTGCCAGCAGTGGTGGGAGCTCCTACGAGCAGTACTTC; CDR3aa: CASSGGSSYEQYF
abundance: NA; d_gene: TRBD1; v_gene: TRBV6-5; j_gene: TRBJ1-2; CDR3nt: TGTGCCAGCAGAGGACAGGCTCCCTATGGCTACACCTTC; CDR3aa: CASRGQAPYGYTF
abundance: few; d_gene: NA; v_gene: TRBV6-1; j_gene: TRBJ2-7; CDR3nt: TGTGCCAGCAGCCCAGATGGTGGGGGGAGGTACGAGCAGTACTTC; CDR3aa: CASSPDGGGRYEQYF